Following are 12 T cell receptor beta chains from one sample sequenced in a study of blood T cell repertoires in COVID-19. Data came from immunoSEQ multiplex PCR; TCRdb stores just in-frame clones and leaves some out. The data hold about 80,000 clones, with about 82% observed a single time. The source material was peripheral blood. The receptors come from a woman older than 75 with acute or convalescent COVID-19.

The chain joins TRBV18 to TRBJ1-4; no clear D gene. The V end was cut by 4 bases, the J end by 0 bases, with 9 bases between. CDR1 and CDR2 from the germline V gene are KGHSH and LQKENI. This CDR3 comprises 15 residues. The CDR3 nucleotides read TGTGCCAGCTCACAAGACACATCAACTAATGAAAAACTGTTTTTT. Its translation: CASSQDTSTNEKLFF. Filled out from reference TRBV18 and TRBJ1-4, the complete variable domain reads NAGVMQNPRHLVRRRGQEARLRCSPMKGHSHVYWYRQLPEEGLKFMVYLQKENIIDESGMPKERFSAEFPKEGPSILRIQQVVRGDSAAYFCASSQDTSTNEKLFFGSGTQLSVL.

The chain carries TRBV27 and TRBJ2-3; 11 bases are shared with TRBD2. This CDR3 comprises 16 residues. Per the germline V gene, CDR1 is MNHEY and CDR2 is SMNVEV (reference sequence). J gave up 2 bases and V 1 base, and 2 bases lay outside the gene matches. CDR3 region: CASSLFSGGATDTQYF. The CDR3 nucleotides are TGTGCCAGCAGTTTATTTAGCGGGGGGGCCACAGATACGCAGTATTTT.

The count of this clone is one. J is TRBJ2-7 and V is TRBV19, with D perhaps matching TRBD2 (6 bases). The CDR3 is 15 amino acids. Germline V CDR1 and CDR2: LNHDA, SQIVND (reference sequence). V shed 6 bases and J shed 3 bases, with 18 bases lying between them. The CDR3 reads CASRRDGRGGYEQYF. The CDR3 nucleotides read TGTGCCAGTAGGCGGGACGGCCGTGGAGGCTACGAGCAGTACTTC.

This chain connects TRBV4-2 to TRBJ2-1; D is perhaps TRBD2 (7 bases). Trimming left V 0 bases short and J 5 bases short, with 11 bases between. Germline values: CDR1 LGHNA, CDR2 YNFKEQ. The CDR3 has 15 residues. The CDR3 is CASSQEDGGHNEQFF. DNA for the CDR3: TGTGCCAGCAGCCAAGAAGACGGGGGGCACAATGAGCAGTTCTTC.

This chain connects TRBV14 to TRBJ1-6; no reliable D call. CDR3 length equals 16 residues. Germline CDR1 and CDR2: SGHDN and FVKESK. Trimming removed 1 base at V and 0 bases at J, with 7 bases between. The chain's CDR3 is CASSQVPSSYNSPLHF. The CDR3 DNA reads as TGTGCCAGCAGCCAAGTACCCAGCTCCTATAATTCACCCCTCCACTTT.

This clone showed up just once. The chain combines TRBV27 with TRBJ1-2, with 9 bases aligning to TRBD1. In germline, CDR1 is MNHEY, CDR2 SMNVEV (reference sequence). CDR3 length: 17 residues. Trimming removed 4 bases from V and 0 bases from J; junction bases left unmatched: 9. Here the CDR3 reads CASSSMGQGGANYGYTF. As DNA, the CDR3 is TGTGCCAGCAGTTCAATGGGACAGGGTGGTGCTAACTATGGCTACACCTTC.

This clone has only one observation. The V call is TRBV27, the J call TRBJ2-1; TRBD2 might be the D (6 bases). This CDR3 region has 11 residues. Per germline, CDR1 MNHEY and CDR2 SMNVEV (reference sequence). Trimming took off 4 bases at V and 8 bases at J, with 6 bases between the two ends. In nucleotides, the CDR3 is TGTGCCAGCAGTTGGGGGGATGAGCAGTTCTTC. It specifies CASSWGDEQFF.

The gene calls are TRBV28 and TRBJ1-2, with 7 bases lining up with TRBD1. CDR1 MDHEN and CDR2 SYDVKM come from the germline V gene. The CDR3 extends over 14 amino acids. The V gene end was trimmed by 3 bases and the J gene end by 5 bases; junction bases not matched to a gene: 6. CDR3 in amino acids: CASSLFQQGYGYTF. The CDR3 DNA follows: TGTGCCAGCAGTTTGTTCCAACAGGGGTATGGCTACACCTTC.

CDR3 nucleotide sequence: TGTGCCAGCTCATCAACCCCGGGACAGGGTGGACCCCTCCACTTT. Amino acid sequence: CASSSTPGQGGPLHF. This rearrangement joins TRBV18 to TRBJ1-6, with 9 bases fitting TRBD1. This CDR3 spans 15 amino acids. Germline CDR1 is KGHSH and CDR2 is LQKENI. Losses at the gene ends were 5 bases for V and 12 bases for J; bases not matched to a gene: 11.

V usage is TRBV2 and J usage is TRBJ1-1, with D possibly matching TRBD1 (5 bases). The CDR3 extends over 14 amino acids. Germline V gene lookup returns CDR1 SNHLY and CDR2 FYNNEI. The V end lost 6 bases, the J end lost 5 bases, and 16 bases lay between the germline ends. CDR3 loop: CASRGARGETEAFF. The DNA of the CDR3 is TGTGCCAGCAGAGGTGCACGGGGGGAGACTGAAGCTTTCTTT.

The chain joins TRBV18 to TRBJ2-2, with D tentatively TRBD2 (5 bases). The CDR3 is 14 residues long. V was pared by 2 bases and J by 5 bases, with 9 bases between. The V gene's germline CDR1 is KGHSH and CDR2 LQKENI. CDR3 DNA: TGTGCCAGCTCACCAGCCCGGAGGACCGGGGAGCTGTTTTTT. Translation gives CASSPARRTGELFF.

The V and J genes are TRBV6-5 and TRBJ2-2; 9 positions agree with TRBD1. Germline CDR1 MNHEY, CDR2 SVGAGI. J gave up 6 bases and V 0 bases, and 2 bases lay outside the gene matches. This CDR3 spans 15 amino acids. CDR3 bases: TGTGCCAGCAGTTACTCCAGGACAGGGGCCGGGGAGCTGTTTTTT. It encodes CASSYSRTGAGELFF.